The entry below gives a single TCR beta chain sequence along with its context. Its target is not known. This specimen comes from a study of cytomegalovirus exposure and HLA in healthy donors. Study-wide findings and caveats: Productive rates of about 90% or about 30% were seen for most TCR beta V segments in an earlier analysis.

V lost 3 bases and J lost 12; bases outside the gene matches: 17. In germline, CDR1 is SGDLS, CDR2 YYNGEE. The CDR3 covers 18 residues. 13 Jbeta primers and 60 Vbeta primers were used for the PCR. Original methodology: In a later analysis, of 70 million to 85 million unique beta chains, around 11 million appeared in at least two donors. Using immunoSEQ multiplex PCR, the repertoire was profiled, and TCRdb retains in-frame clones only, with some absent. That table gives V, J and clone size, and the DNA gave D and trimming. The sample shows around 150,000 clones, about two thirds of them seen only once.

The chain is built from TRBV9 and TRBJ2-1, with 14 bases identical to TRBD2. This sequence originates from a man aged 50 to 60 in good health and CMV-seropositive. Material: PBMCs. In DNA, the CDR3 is TGTGCCAGCAGCGCCGAAAAATCCGGGACTAGCGGGAGATCGAGGCAGTTCTTC. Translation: CASSAEKSGTSGRSRQFF.